Listed here are 30 T cell receptor beta chains from one sample, sequenced in a study of blood T cell repertoires in COVID-19. Profiling relied on immunoSEQ multiplex PCR, and the TCRdb table lists in-frame clones only, not all of them. There are over 90,000 clones in the sample; about 91% occur only once, and 3.5% lies in the top ten. Sequenced material: peripheral blood. The origin of the receptors is a human donor in a cohort sampled during active COVID-19.

The rearrangement uses TRBV10-3 and TRBJ1-4, with TRBD1 identical over 12 bases. V dropped 4 bases and J dropped 7; count of bases not matched to a gene: 10. Looked up from germline, CDR1 is ENHRY and CDR2 is SYGVKD. This CDR3 spans 17 amino acids. This CDR3 is CAISASRDRGQSEKLFF. The CDR3 nucleotides are TGTGCCATCAGTGCGTCCCGGGACAGGGGGCAGAGTGAAAAACTGTTTTTT.

The V and J genes are TRBV19 and TRBJ1-4, with a tentative D call TRBD1 (5 bases). The germline V gene encodes CDR1 LNHDA and CDR2 SQIVND (reference sequence). The CDR3 is 15 amino acids. The germline V and J ends were trimmed by 7 bases and 0 bases, with 12 bases remaining between them. The CDR3 nucleotides read TGTGCCAGTACCTATTCACAGGCAACTAATGAAAAACTGTTTTTT. Amino acids: CASTYSQATNEKLFF.

The gene calls are TRBV4-3 and TRBJ1-4, with 9 positions matching TRBD1. With V trimmed by 4 bases and J by 7 bases, 1 base remained unmatched. The CDR3 spans 13 residues. Germline CDR1 LGHNA, CDR2 YSLEER. The CDR3 nucleotides are TGCGCCAGCAGCCGGACAGGGGCTGAAAAACTGTTTTTT. Translating it yields CASSRTGAEKLFF.

The chain couples TRBV7-2 to TRBJ1-2; 7 nucleotides match TRBD1. V was pared by 1 base and J by 1 base, with 3 bases of the junction left unmatched. Germline lookup yields CDR1 SGHTA and CDR2 FQGNSA. CDR3 length: 15 residues. CDR3 DNA: TGTGCCAGCAGCTTAGTTCAGGGGGGTAACTATGGCTACACCTTC. This gives the protein CASSLVQGGNYGYTF. The variable domain in full, completed from reference TRBV7-2 and TRBJ1-2, reads GAGVSQSPSNKVTEKGKDVELRCDPISGHTALYWYRQSLGQGLEFLIYFQGNSAPDKSGLPSDRFSAERTGGSVSTLTIQRTQQEDSAVYLCASSLVQGGNYGYTFGSGTRLTVV.

The gene calls are TRBV7-9 and TRBJ1-5; 7 nucleotides agree with TRBD1. Germline V lookup: CDR1 SEHNR, CDR2 FQNEAQ (reference sequence). The length of the CDR3 is 18 residues. After removal of 3 bases from V and 3 bases from J, the junction contained 14 bases not matched to a gene. CDR3 protein: CASSFGWARDSFNQPQHF. In DNA form, the CDR3 reads TGTGCCAGCAGCTTTGGGTGGGCCCGGGACAGCTTCAATCAGCCCCAGCATTTT.

The chain carries TRBV5-1 and TRBJ2-6; D gene unclear. V lost 0 bases to trimming and J lost 0 bases, with 19 bases between them. Germline V gene lookup returns CDR1 SGHRS and CDR2 YFSETQ. The CDR3 sequence is 20 residues long. CDR3 DNA sequence: TGCGCCAGCAGCTTGGTAGCCCCGAGTCTCACTCTCTCTGGGGCCAACGTCCTGACTTTC. It yields the protein CASSLVAPSLTLSGANVLTF.

This rearrangement joins TRBV5-1 to TRBJ1-5; possible D gene TRBD1, 5 bases. Deletions cut 4 bases from V and 5 bases from J, with 10 bases between. Per germline, CDR1 SGHRS and CDR2 YFSETQ. The CDR3 has 13 amino acids. CDR3 sequence reads: CASSQGRDQPQHF. The DNA of the CDR3 is TGCGCCAGCAGCCAGGGTCGGGATCAGCCCCAGCATTTT.

V and J are TRBV10-3 and TRBJ1-2; 7 bases match TRBD1. J gave up 8 bases and V 8 bases, and 11 bases lay outside the gene matches. Germline assignment: CDR1 ENHRY and CDR2 SYGVKD. The CDR3 is made up of 13 amino acids. The CDR3 region is CAIGDREHLGYTF. In DNA form, the CDR3 reads TGTGCCATCGGAGACAGGGAACATTTAGGCTACACCTTC.

This clone was seen once. The chain joins TRBV5-1 to TRBJ2-5; 13 bases line up with TRBD2. Trimming at V came to 7 bases and at J to 5 bases, leaving 11 bases not matched to a gene. The CDR3 has 16 residues. CDR1 SGHRS and CDR2 YFSETQ come from the germline V gene. CDR3 protein: CASSPRTSGSRETQYF. The CDR3 region has the DNA TGCGCCAGCTCCCCACGGACTAGCGGGAGCCGGGAGACCCAGTACTTC.

The gene calls are TRBV9 and TRBJ2-3, with 13 bases aligning to TRBD2. This CDR3 comprises 18 residues. Germline V gene sequence: CDR1 SGDLS, CDR2 YYNGEE. V lost 2 bases and J lost 0; bases outside the gene matches: 6. CDR3 sequence: CASSVGWTSGRSTDTQYF. As DNA, the CDR3 is TGTGCCAGCAGCGTGGGCTGGACTAGCGGGAGAAGCACAGATACGCAGTATTTT.

The chain couples TRBV7-8 to TRBJ1-2, with a possible D match to TRBD1 (5 bases). The CDR3 has 14 amino acids. V lost 5 bases, J lost 4 bases, and 14 bases lay in between. Germline assignment: CDR1 SGHVS and CDR2 FQNEAQ. In DNA, the CDR3 is TGTGCCAGCAGCCCAATGACAGAAAGCTATGGCTACACCTTC. Its protein is CASSPMTESYGYTF.

This sequence joins TRBV7-9 and TRBJ1-5, with TRBD1 as a possible D gene (6 bases). The length of the CDR3 is 15 residues. The V end lost 5 bases, the J end lost 4 bases, and 15 bases lay between the germline ends. Germline-derived CDR1 and CDR2 are SEHNR and FQNEAQ (reference sequence). The CDR3 loop reads CASSRRGGKNQPQHF. CDR3 coding DNA: TGTGCCAGCAGCCGACGGGGGGGCAAGAATCAGCCCCAGCATTTT.

V is TRBV12-5 and J is TRBJ2-7; D unclear. The CDR3 has 13 residues. Germline CDR1 LGHNT, CDR2 FRNRAP. V lost 2 bases and J lost 8, with 13 bases in between. The CDR3 sequence: CASGLPRLGQQYF. CDR3 nucleotide sequence: TGTGCTAGTGGTTTGCCCCGATTGGGCCAGCAGTACTTC.

This rearrangement joins TRBV28 to TRBJ1-4, with 8 bases matching TRBD1. Trimming removed 4 bases from V and 8 bases from J; junction bases left unmatched: 6. The CDR3 contains 14 residues. Germline CDR1 reads MDHEN; CDR2 reads SYDVKM. CDR3 amino acids: CASSSRTGTEKLFF. CDR3 in DNA: TGTGCCAGCAGTTCTCGGACAGGGACCGAAAAACTGTTTTTT.

CDR3 protein: CASSSIFSYNEQFF. The CDR3 coding sequence is TGTGCCAGTAGTAGTATTTTTTCCTACAATGAGCAGTTCTTC. The J gene is TRBJ2-1, the V gene TRBV19; no clear D. Germline CDR1 and CDR2: LNHDA and SQIVND (reference sequence). There are 14 residues in the CDR3. V was clipped by 4 bases and J by 1 base, with 8 bases between them.

The CDR3 sequence is CASSHRDRGNTEAFF. The CDR3 DNA is TGCGCCAGCAGCCACAGAGACAGGGGGAACACTGAAGCTTTCTTT. The chain combines TRBV4-1 with TRBJ1-1; 8 nucleotides match TRBD1. The CDR3 has 15 amino acids. Germline trimming cut 3 bases from V and 1 base from J; bases unmatched to any gene: 4. The germline V gene has CDR1 MGHRA and CDR2 YSYEKL.

V and J are TRBV6-6 and TRBJ2-5; 9 bases are a match to TRBD2. Trimming at V came to 5 bases and at J to 5 bases, leaving 6 bases not matched to a gene. The CDR3 is 14 residues long. In germline, CDR1 is MNHNY, CDR2 SVGAGI (reference sequence). Here the CDR3 DNA reads TGTGCCAGCAGTAAAGCGGGAGGAGGGGAGACCCAGTACTTC. Residues: CASSKAGGGETQYF.

CDR3 bases: TGCGCCAGCAAACCGGGGGACAGGGCGAACTATGGCTACACCTTC. It translates to CASKPGDRANYGYTF. The chain joins TRBV5-1 to TRBJ1-2; 9 nucleotides agree with TRBD1. This CDR3 contains 15 residues. CDR1 SGHRS and CDR2 YFSETQ come from the germline V gene. J was trimmed by 2 bases and V by 6 bases; bases with no gene match: 8.

The rearrangement links TRBV6-2 or TRBV6-3 to TRBJ2-2, with D tentatively TRBD1 (5 bases). The CDR3 contains 16 residues. CDR1 and CDR2 (germline): MNHEY, SVGEGT. V dropped 4 bases and J dropped 4 bases, with 16 bases sitting between them. DNA of the CDR3: TGTGCCAGCAGTTCCCCGACACAGGAGTTCACCGGGGAGCTGTTTTTT. This gives the protein CASSSPTQEFTGELFF.

This clone occurred once. V is TRBV2 and J is TRBJ1-4, with D tentatively TRBD1 (6 bases). The CDR3 sequence is 13 residues long. Between the trimmed V and J ends, which lost 7 bases and 7 bases, there was a span of 13 bases. Germline CDR1 SNHLY, CDR2 FYNNEI. The CDR3 DNA reads as TGTGCCAGCAACGAGGGGGTCGTTGAAAAACTGTTTTTT. It yields the protein CASNEGVVEKLFF.

V and J are TRBV13 and TRBJ1-6; D gene unclear. V lost 0 bases and J lost 17, with 8 bases in between. Germline V gene lookup returns CDR1 PRHDT and CDR2 FYEKMQ (reference sequence). There are 11 residues in the CDR3. Here the CDR3 DNA reads TGTGCCAGCAGCTTAGGACAGCAAGTCCACTTT. It encodes CASSLGQQVHF. Based on the CDR3 plus reference TRBV13 and TRBJ1-6, the full variable domain is AAGVIQSPRHLIKEKRETATLKCYPIPRHDTVYWYQQGPGQDPQFLISFYEKMQSDKGSIPDRFSAQQFSDYHSELNMSSLELGDSALYFCASSLGQQVHFGNGTRLTVT.

This clone was found once. V usage is TRBV19 and J usage is TRBJ2-2; possible D gene TRBD1, 6 bases. The CDR3 spans 15 residues. Trimming removed 0 bases from V and 3 bases from J, with 8 bases in between. Germline V gives CDR1 LNHDA, CDR2 SQIVND (reference sequence). CDR3 DNA: TGTGCCAGTAGTATAGACAGGGGTTACACCGGGGAGCTGTTTTTT. Amino acid sequence: CASSIDRGYTGELFF.

The rearrangement joins TRBV2 to TRBJ1-2, with 7 bases lining up with TRBD1. J was trimmed by 5 bases and V by 7 bases; bases with no gene match: 13. The CDR3 length is 15 residues. Per the germline V gene, CDR1 is SNHLY and CDR2 is FYNNEI. The DNA of the CDR3 is TGTGCCAGCATAGCATTAAGGGGGCAAAGGTATGGCTACACCTTC. It specifies CASIALRGQRYGYTF.

This clone was recorded a few times. The sample holds other DNA sequences that translate to the same CDR3. The chain carries TRBV19 and TRBJ2-2, with D tentatively TRBD1 (6 bases). The CDR3 has 14 residues. Trimming cost V 6 bases and J 0 bases, with 8 bases left between them. Germline CDR1 and CDR2: LNHDA and SQIVND (reference sequence). The CDR3 bases are TGTGCCAGTAGGAGGACAGCGAACACCGGGGAGCTGTTTTTT. This encodes CASRRTANTGELFF.

The genes are TRBV30 and TRBJ2-3; the match to TRBD2 covers 8 bases. With 0 bases clipped from V and 5 bases from J, the junction kept 7 bases outside the gene matches. CDR1 and CDR2 (germline): GTSNPN, SVGIG (reference sequence). This CDR3 has 15 residues. CDR3 region: CAWSVLKRELDTQYF. The CDR3 region has the DNA TGTGCCTGGAGTGTACTCAAGCGGGAGTTAGATACGCAGTATTTT.

The chain carries TRBV11-2 and TRBJ2-1; 8 bases are a match to TRBD1. The trim removed 1 base at V and 4 bases at J, leaving 6 bases unmatched. Germline CDR1 is SGHAT and CDR2 is FQNNGV. The CDR3 loop spans 16 amino acids. For the CDR3, the DNA is TGTGCCAGCAGCTTAGGGGGCAGGGGGCTTTACAATGAGCAGTTCTTC. Translating it yields CASSLGGRGLYNEQFF.

The rearrangement joins TRBV11-3 to TRBJ2-2, with 9 bases identical to TRBD1. CDR1 and CDR2 from the germline V gene are SGHNT and YENEEA. The CDR3 is made up of 15 amino acids. V lost 6 bases to trimming and J lost 5 bases; unmatched junction nucleotides: 7. The CDR3 sequence: CASSPTGGITGELFF. The CDR3 DNA is TGTGCCAGCAGTCCGACAGGGGGTATAACCGGGGAGCTGTTTTTT.

J is TRBJ2-3 and V is TRBV6-1; D not certain. The CDR3 covers 12 residues. V lost 4 bases and J 6 bases, leaving 8 bases between the germline ends. From germline, CDR1 is MNHNS and CDR2 SASEGT. This chain's CDR3 is CASSAEADTQYF. The CDR3 DNA reads TGTGCCAGCAGTGCAGAGGCTGATACGCAGTATTTT.

The rearrangement joins TRBV30 to TRBJ2-7; 10 bases are a match to TRBD2. Trimming at V came to 4 bases and at J to 4 bases, leaving 10 bases not matched to a gene. This CDR3 is built from 15 residues. Germline lookup yields CDR1 GTSNPN and CDR2 SVGIG (reference sequence). This CDR3 is CAWNSGRDIGYEQYF. Here the CDR3 DNA reads TGTGCCTGGAACAGCGGGAGGGACATTGGGTACGAGCAGTACTTC.

The chain couples TRBV19 to TRBJ2-1; D is possibly TRBD1 (8 bases). From germline, CDR1 is LNHDA and CDR2 SQIVND (reference sequence). The CDR3 consists of 14 residues. V was shortened by 8 bases and J by 6 bases, with 17 bases between the two germline ends. The CDR3 nucleotides are TGTGCCAGTCGAGGACAGGGAGGGGGCAATGAGCAGTTCTTC. It yields the protein CASRGQGGGNEQFF.